One and the same sample provided the 17 T cell receptor beta chains below, sequenced in a study of shared clonotypes between healthy human individuals. Clones were read by immunoSEQ multiplex PCR, and TCRdb kept only the in-frame ones, dropping some. The sample contains around 2.5 million clones, 93% of which appear only once. The sequencing sample was made of naive CD4+ T cells from PBMCs. Stated subset: CD45RA+ positively selected. Receptors originate from a man younger than 35 in good health. Some clones in this sample may be carry-over from other donors' samples.

This rearrangement joins TRBV18 to TRBJ1-5, with D tentatively TRBD1 (5 bases). The CDR3 length is 16 residues. Trimming removed 3 bases from V and 1 base from J, with 13 bases in between. Germline V gives CDR1 KGHSH, CDR2 LQKENI. The CDR3 loop is CASSPDSPRSNQPQHF. The DNA of the CDR3 is TGTGCCAGCTCACCTGACAGCCCTAGGAGCAATCAGCCCCAGCATTTT.

The chain couples TRBV5-1 to TRBJ2-7; the match to TRBD2 covers 7 bases. The CDR3 totals 14 residues. V dropped 7 bases and J dropped 0; count of bases not matched to a gene: 7. Germline V gives CDR1 SGHRS, CDR2 YFSETQ. The CDR3, as DNA: TGCGCCAGCCGGTGGGGCGGGAGCTCCTACGAGCAGTACTTC. This translates into CASRWGGSSYEQYF.

The rearrangement links TRBV7-9 to TRBJ1-2; weak D call: TRBD1 (6 bases). Germline CDR1 SEHNR, CDR2 FQNEAQ (reference sequence). This CDR3 has 14 residues. Between the trimmed V and J ends, which lost 2 bases and 7 bases, there was a span of 14 bases. DNA of the CDR3: TGTGCCAGCAGCTTACGGAGAGGGGGGCCTGGCTACACCTTC. Translated, it gives CASSLRRGGPGYTF. The full variable domain, completed using reference TRBV7-9 and TRBJ1-2, is DTGVSQNPRHKITKRGQNVTFRCDPISEHNRLYWYRQTLGQGPEFLTYFQNEAQLEKSRLLSDRFSAERPKGSFSTLEIQRTEQGDSAMYLCASSLRRGGPGYTFGSGTRLTVV.

The genes are TRBV27 and TRBJ2-1; 15 bases are shared with TRBD2. The CDR3 length is 19 residues. In germline, CDR1 is MNHEY, CDR2 SMNVEV (reference sequence). The V and J ends lost 5 bases and 2 bases, in that order; junction bases with no gene match: 10. The DNA of the CDR3 is TGTGCCAGCAGTCCTAAGGGGACTAGCGGGAGGAGGGCCTACAATGAGCAGTTCTTC. It specifies CASSPKGTSGRRAYNEQFF.

The chain combines TRBV10-3 with TRBJ2-2; 10 bases are a match to TRBD2. CDR3 length: 15 amino acids. CDR1 ENHRY and CDR2 SYGVKD come from the germline V gene. V was clipped by 6 bases and J by 2 bases; unmatched bases: 3. For the CDR3, the DNA is TGTGCCATCAGCACTAGCGGGGTAAACACCGGGGAGCTGTTTTTT. Translation gives CAISTSGVNTGELFF.

A remark on this clone: This specimen includes other DNA sequences encoding the same CDR3. The V gene is TRBV18, the J gene TRBJ1-5; TRBD1 might be the D (6 bases). Germline V gene sequence: CDR1 KGHSH, CDR2 LQKENI. CDR3 length equals 16 residues. Trimming stripped 3 bases from V and 0 bases from J, with 12 bases between. The CDR3 is CASSPRQVNSNQPQHF. As DNA, the CDR3 is TGTGCCAGCTCACCCCGACAGGTTAATAGCAATCAGCCCCAGCATTTT. Using reference TRBV18 and TRBJ1-5 for the parts outside the CDR3, the full variable domain is NAGVMQNPRHLVRRRGQEARLRCSPMKGHSHVYWYRQLPEEGLKFMVYLQKENIIDESGMPKERFSAEFPKEGPSILRIQQVVRGDSAAYFCASSPRQVNSNQPQHFGDGTRLSIL.

This rearrangement joins TRBV18 to TRBJ1-5; D gene unclear. Between the trimmed V and J ends, which lost 1 base and 0 bases, there was a span of 7 bases. CDR1 KGHSH and CDR2 LQKENI come from the germline V gene. This CDR3 has 15 amino acids. CDR3 bases: TGTGCCAGCTCACCACGACCAGATAGCAATCAGCCCCAGCATTTT. Protein: CASSPRPDSNQPQHF.

The chain links TRBV5-1 to TRBJ2-3; D is unresolved. The germline gives CDR1 SGHRS, CDR2 YFSETQ. V gave up 3 bases and J gave up 0 bases, with 8 bases separating them. The CDR3 loop spans 14 amino acids. The CDR3 DNA is TGCGCCAGCAGCTACACCACTAGCACAGATACGCAGTATTTT. Translating it yields CASSYTTSTDTQYF.

The V and J genes are TRBV7-2 and TRBJ1-1; D uncertain. The CDR3 is 15 amino acids. Trimming left V 5 bases short and J 1 base short, with 14 bases between. Germline V gives CDR1 SGHTA, CDR2 FQGNSA. CDR3 DNA: TGTGCCAGCAGCCACTCAGGTACAGCGAACACTGAAGCTTTCTTT. This codes for CASSHSGTANTEAFF.

The rearrangement links TRBV15 to TRBJ2-2; D call uncertain. CDR1 LNHNV and CDR2 YYDKDF come from the germline V gene (reference sequence). V lost 1 base to trimming and J lost 3 bases, with 3 bases between them. The CDR3 totals 13 residues. CDR3 bases: TGTGCCACCAGCAGAGGGGACACCGGGGAGCTGTTTTTT. Amino acid sequence: CATSRGDTGELFF.

V gene TRBV20-1 combines with J gene TRBJ2-1; weak D call: TRBD2 (5 bases). Per the germline V gene, CDR1 is DFQATT and CDR2 is SNEGSKA (reference sequence). The CDR3 runs to 11 residues. The V and J ends lost 7 bases and 5 bases respectively, with 9 bases between them. The DNA for the CDR3 is TGCAGTGGGGAGTTACACAATGAGCAGTTCTTC. Translation: CSGELHNEQFF.

This rearrangement joins TRBV5-5 to TRBJ2-7, with D perhaps being TRBD1 or TRBD2 (5 bases each). CDR1 is SGHKS, CDR2 YYEKEE, per germline (reference sequence). Trimming removed 1 base at V and 1 base at J, with 15 bases between. The CDR3 totals 16 residues. The CDR3 DNA follows: TGTGCCAGCAGCTTGAGTTGGGGGACGGCATCCTACGAGCAGTACTTC. Protein product: CASSLSWGTASYEQYF.

This chain connects TRBV28 to TRBJ2-3; 7 nucleotides align to TRBD2. CDR1 MDHEN and CDR2 SYDVKM come from the germline V gene. The junction had 2 bases not matched to a gene; V was cut back by 10 bases and J by 1 base. CDR3 length: 12 amino acids. The DNA for the CDR3 is TGTGCCACCCGGGAGGGCACAGATACGCAGTATTTT. Its protein is CATREGTDTQYF.

The V call is TRBV15, the J call TRBJ2-2; perhaps D is TRBD1 or TRBD2 (5 bases each). Per germline, CDR1 LNHNV and CDR2 YYDKDF (reference sequence). The CDR3 runs to 13 residues. The V end lost 8 bases, the J end lost 6 bases, and 13 bases lay between the germline ends. The CDR3 is CATGIEGPGELFF. The CDR3 bases are TGTGCCACCGGTATTGAGGGGCCCGGGGAGCTGTTTTTT.

This chain uses TRBV7-9 with TRBJ2-6, with D perhaps TRBD1 (6 bases). Germline V gene sequence: CDR1 SEHNR, CDR2 FQNEAQ (reference sequence). The V gene lost 5 bases and the J gene lost 0 bases, with 11 bases spanning the gap. The CDR3 has 16 residues. The CDR3 protein is CASSGTSRSGANVLTF. CDR3 nucleotide sequence: TGTGCCAGCAGCGGGACAAGCCGCTCTGGGGCCAACGTCCTGACTTTC.

The CDR3 nucleotides are TGTGCCAGCAGCCGGGGGGCCTCCCTCAATCAGCCCCAGCATTTT. As protein: CASSRGASLNQPQHF. The chain has TRBV5-8 and TRBJ1-5, with D possibly matching TRBD1 (6 bases). V shed 4 bases and J shed 3 bases, with 14 bases lying between them. CDR3 length: 15 residues. Per germline, CDR1 SGHTS and CDR2 YDEGEE.

V gene TRBV5-5 combines with J gene TRBJ2-7; 10 nucleotides agree with TRBD2. CDR1 and CDR2 (germline): SGHKS, YYEKEE (reference sequence). J gave up 7 bases and V 3 bases, and 13 bases lay outside the gene matches. CDR3 size: 16 residues. The CDR3 nucleotides are TGTGCCAGCAGCTCAAGCGGTACTAGCGGGAATAGGGAGCAGTACTTC. Protein: CASSSSGTSGNREQYF.